The entry below describes one T cell receptor beta chain. Its target is unknown. TCRB transcripts that were expressed got sequenced, as all of the isolated RNA had been reverse transcribed. Measured with immunoSEQ multiplex PCR; TCRdb has only the in-frame clones, and not every one. This sample has about 41,000 clones; 66% occur once, and the top ten carry approximately 1.7%. This record belongs to a study of beta chain features in type 1 diabetes. Study-wide background: Patients and healthy donors were similar in age, gender and cell yields. Notes on the study in general: Individuals with type 1 diabetes displayed fewer insertions and more deletions at VDJ junctions. Compared to healthy donors, patients appeared to have naive, central memory and Treg TCRB repertoires that were more alike. Shortening of TCRB CDR3s, moderate but significant, appeared in all four CD4+ subsets of Type 1 diabetes patients.

Purities over 95% were achieved in all sorted populations. The V end was cut by 4 bases, the J end by 5 bases, with 14 bases between. The CDR3 has 15 residues. In germline, CDR1 is ENHRY, CDR2 SYGVKD. Sequenced sample: Tregs from blood. This receptor was obtained from a man aged 30 to 45 with type 1 diabetes. Some clones in this sample may be carry-over from other donors' samples. The V call is TRBV10-3, the J call TRBJ2-2, with D tentatively TRBD2 (6 bases). The CDR3 coding sequence is TGTGCCATCAGTGTAGGGACTGCCTGGACCGGGGAGCTGTTTTTT. It is translated as CAISVGTAWTGELFF.